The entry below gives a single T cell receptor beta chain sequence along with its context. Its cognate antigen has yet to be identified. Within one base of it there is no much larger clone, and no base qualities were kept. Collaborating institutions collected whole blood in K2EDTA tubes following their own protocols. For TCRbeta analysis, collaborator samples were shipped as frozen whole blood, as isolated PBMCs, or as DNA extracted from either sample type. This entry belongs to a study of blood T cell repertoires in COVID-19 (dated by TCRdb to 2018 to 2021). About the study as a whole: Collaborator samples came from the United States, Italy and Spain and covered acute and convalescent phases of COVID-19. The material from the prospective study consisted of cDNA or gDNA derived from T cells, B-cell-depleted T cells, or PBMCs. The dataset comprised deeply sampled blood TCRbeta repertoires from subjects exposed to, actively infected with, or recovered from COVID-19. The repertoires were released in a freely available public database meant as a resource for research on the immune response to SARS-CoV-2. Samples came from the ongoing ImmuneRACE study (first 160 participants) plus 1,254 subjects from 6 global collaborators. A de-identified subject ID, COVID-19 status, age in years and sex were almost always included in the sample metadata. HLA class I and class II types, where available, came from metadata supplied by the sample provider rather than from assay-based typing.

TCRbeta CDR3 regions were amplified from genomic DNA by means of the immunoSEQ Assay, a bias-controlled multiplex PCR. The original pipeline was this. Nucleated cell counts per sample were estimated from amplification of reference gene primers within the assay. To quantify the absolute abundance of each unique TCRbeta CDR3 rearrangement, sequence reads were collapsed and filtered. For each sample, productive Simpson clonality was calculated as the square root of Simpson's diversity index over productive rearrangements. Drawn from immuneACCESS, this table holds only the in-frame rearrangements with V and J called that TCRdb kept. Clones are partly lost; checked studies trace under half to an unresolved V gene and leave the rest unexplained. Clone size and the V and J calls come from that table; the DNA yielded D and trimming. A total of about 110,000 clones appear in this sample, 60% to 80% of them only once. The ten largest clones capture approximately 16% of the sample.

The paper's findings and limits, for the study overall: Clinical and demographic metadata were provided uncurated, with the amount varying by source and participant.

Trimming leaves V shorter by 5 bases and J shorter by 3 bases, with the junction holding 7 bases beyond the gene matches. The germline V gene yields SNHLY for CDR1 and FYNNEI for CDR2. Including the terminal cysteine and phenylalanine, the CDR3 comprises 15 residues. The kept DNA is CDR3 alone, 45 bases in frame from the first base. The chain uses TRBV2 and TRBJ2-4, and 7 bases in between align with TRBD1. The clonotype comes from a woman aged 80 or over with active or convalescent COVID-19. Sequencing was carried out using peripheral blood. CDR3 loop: CASSTQGYDKNIQYF. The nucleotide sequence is TGTGCCAGCAGTACACAGGGGTATGACAAAAACATTCAGTACTTC.